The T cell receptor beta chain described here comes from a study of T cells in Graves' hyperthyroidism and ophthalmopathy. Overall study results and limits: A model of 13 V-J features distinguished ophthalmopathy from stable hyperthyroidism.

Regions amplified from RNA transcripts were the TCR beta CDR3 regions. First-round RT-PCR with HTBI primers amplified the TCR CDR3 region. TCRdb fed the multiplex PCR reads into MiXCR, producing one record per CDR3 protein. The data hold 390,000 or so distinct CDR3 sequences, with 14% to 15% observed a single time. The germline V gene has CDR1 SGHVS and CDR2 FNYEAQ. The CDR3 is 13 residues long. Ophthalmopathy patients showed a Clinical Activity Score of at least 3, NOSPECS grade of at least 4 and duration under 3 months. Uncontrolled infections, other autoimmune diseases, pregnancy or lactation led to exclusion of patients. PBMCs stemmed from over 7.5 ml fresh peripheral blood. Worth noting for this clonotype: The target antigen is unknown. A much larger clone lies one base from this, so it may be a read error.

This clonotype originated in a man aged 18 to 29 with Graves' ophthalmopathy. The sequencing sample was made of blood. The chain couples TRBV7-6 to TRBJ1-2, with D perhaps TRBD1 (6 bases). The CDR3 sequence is CASSLIGGYGHTF. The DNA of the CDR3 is TGTGCCAGCAGCTTAATCGGGGGCTATGGCCACACCTTC.